Reported below is one T cell receptor beta chain. The sample comes from a study of shared clonotypes between healthy human individuals. Every contributor of samples was a Caucasian grown-up residing in Nashville, Tennessee. Per the authors' pipeline: With immunoSEQ giving junction-only sequences and no quality scores, filtering differed. Clones were read by immunoSEQ multiplex PCR, and TCRdb kept only the in-frame ones, dropping some. V, J and clone size derive from that table, while D and trimming were established from the DNA sequence. The sample yields approximately 500,000 clones, about four fifths seen once. Deletions cut 6 bases from V and 0 bases from J, with 18 bases between. The length of the CDR3 is 16 residues. CDR1 and CDR2 (germline): GTSNPN, SVGIG (reference sequence).

This chain joins TRBV30 and TRBJ2-1; TRBD2 might be the D (6 bases). The sequenced sample was PBMCs. The TCR was taken from a woman aged 40 to 50 in good health. Some clones in this sample may be carry-over from other donors' samples. In DNA, the CDR3 is TGTGCCTGCACGAAAAGAGCGGGCCTCTCCTACAATGAGCAGTTCTTC. Protein sequence: CACTKRAGLSYNEQFF.